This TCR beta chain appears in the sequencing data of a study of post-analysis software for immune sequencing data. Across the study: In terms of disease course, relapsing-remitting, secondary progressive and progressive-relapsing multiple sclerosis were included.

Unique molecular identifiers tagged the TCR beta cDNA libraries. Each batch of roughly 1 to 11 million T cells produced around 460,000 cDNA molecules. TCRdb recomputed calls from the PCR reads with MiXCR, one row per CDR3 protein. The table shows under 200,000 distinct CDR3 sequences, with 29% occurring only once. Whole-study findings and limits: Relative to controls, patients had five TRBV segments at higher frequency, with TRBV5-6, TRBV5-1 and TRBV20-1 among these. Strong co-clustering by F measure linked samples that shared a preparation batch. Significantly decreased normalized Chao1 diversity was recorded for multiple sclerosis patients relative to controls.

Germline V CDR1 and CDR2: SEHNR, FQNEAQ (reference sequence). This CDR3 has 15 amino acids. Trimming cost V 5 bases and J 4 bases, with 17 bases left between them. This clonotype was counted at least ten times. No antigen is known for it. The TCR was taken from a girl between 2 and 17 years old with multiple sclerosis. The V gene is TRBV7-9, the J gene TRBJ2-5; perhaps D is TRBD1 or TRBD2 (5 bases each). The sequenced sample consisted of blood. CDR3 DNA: TGTGCCAGCAGCCCCGTGGGCGTTGGGGGAGAGACCCAGTACTTC. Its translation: CASSPVGVGGETQYF.